Reported below is one T cell receptor beta chain. Subsets obtained from CD4+ cells comprised CD45RA+ naive and CD45RA-negative memory cells. This specimen comes from a study of shared clonotypes between healthy human individuals. The V end was cut by 0 bases, the J end by 0 bases, with 5 bases between. CDR3 length: 14 amino acids. Germline CDR1 and CDR2: WSHSY and SAAADI. Splitting of each subset's genomic DNA was done evenly across several immunoSEQ plates. Clones were sequenced by immunoSEQ multiplex PCR, and TCRdb holds only the in-frame ones, with some missing. The sample lists 2 million to 2.5 million clones; about 94% were seen once.

The material sequenced was naive CD4+ T cells sorted from blood. Subset defined: CD45RA+ positively selected. The chain joins TRBV10-2 to TRBJ1-1; the D is unclear. The receptor was isolated from a man younger than 35 in good health. The CDR3 region has the DNA TGCGCCAGCAGTGAGTCAAGGATGAACACTGAAGCTTTCTTT. Protein product: CASSESRMNTEAFF.